This TCR beta chain was documented in a study of blood T cell repertoires in COVID-19. As for the study in general: Both acute and convalescent COVID-19 samples were obtained from the United States, Italy and Spain. From T cells, B-cell-depleted T cells, or PBMCs came the material, which was cDNA or gDNA.

Per the study methods: Amplification of reference gene primers was used by the study to estimate nucleated cell counts. The data were produced by immunoSEQ multiplex PCR, yet TCRdb's version contains in-frame clones alone and is incomplete. V, J and clone size reflect that table, while D and trimming were determined from the DNA. The data contain 150,000 to 180,000 clones, approximately 78% of them singletons. This CDR3 region has 15 residues. The V segment lost 5 bases and the J segment 6 bases; nucleotides outside the gene matches: 7. The V gene's germline CDR1 is SGHTA and CDR2 FQGNSA. Sequenced: peripheral blood. The TCR was taken from an elderly man with acute or convalescent COVID-19. The J gene is TRBJ1-1, the V gene TRBV7-2; 12 bases line up with TRBD1. The CDR3 protein is CASSPRDRGLAEAFF. In DNA, the CDR3 is TGTGCCAGCAGCCCCCGGGACAGGGGGCTCGCTGAAGCTTTCTTT.